This record concerns one TCR beta chain sequence. Its antigen remains unidentified. These data come from a study of OX40 agonist ivuxolimab in advanced cancers. Overall study context: Ivuxolimab doses were 0.01, 0.1, 0.3, 1.5, 3 or 10 mg/kg every 2 weeks. Dose-escalation subjects each had hepatocellular carcinoma, melanoma, renal cell or head and neck cancer.

The assay was immunoSEQ multiplex PCR, and TCRdb's table has in-frame clones only and misses some. The profile covers tens of thousands of clones, with 70% to 90% appearing a single time and about 0.6% taken by the ten largest. Looked up from germline, CDR1 is MRHNA and CDR2 is SNTAGT. V lost 3 bases to trimming and J lost 12 bases, with 15 bases between them. This CDR3 is built from 13 residues. Whole-study results and caveats: The study found that CD8+ T cells averaged more expanded clones than CD4+.

The sequencing here drew on CD4+ or CD8+ T cells sorted from blood, taken in a trial of the OX40 agonist ivuxolimab. This sequence was found in an adult with an advanced solid tumor such as melanoma, head and neck, liver or kidney cancer. The V and J genes are TRBV6-4 and TRBJ2-1; D is ambiguous. The CDR3 DNA is TGTGCCAGCAGTGAATCAGCGCGGAGATCGCAGTTCTTC. It yields the protein CASSESARRSQFF.